There are many counts of the clone carrying this T cell receptor beta chain. This entry is derived from a study of T cells in Graves' hyperthyroidism and ophthalmopathy. The V gene's germline CDR1 is LGHDT and CDR2 YNNKEL (reference sequence). Between the trimmed V and J ends, which lost 2 bases and 8 bases, there was a span of 15 bases. The CDR3 runs to 14 residues. The source material, RNA transcripts, was used to amplify TCR beta CDR3 regions. A first-round RT-PCR of the TCR CDR3 used the HTBI primer set. TCRdb passed the multiplex PCR reads through MiXCR, listing each CDR3 protein once. Of roughly 640,000 distinct CDR3 sequences in the sample, about a sixth were seen once. Uncontrolled infection, other autoimmune disease, pregnancy or lactation excluded patients. Based on clinical symptoms, serum thyroxine and TRAb, thyroid ultrasound and orbital computed tomography, diagnoses were reached. The PBMCs had their origin in about 9.7 ml of fresh peripheral blood.

The chain links TRBV3-1 to TRBJ1-1; no clear D gene. Sequencing was carried out using blood. The source of this sequence is a woman between 40 and 55 years old with Graves' ophthalmopathy. CDR3 in DNA: TGTGCCAGCAGCCAACCGCCGGAGAGCCCCGAAGCTTTCTTT. It specifies CASSQPPESPEAFF.